The rows below give T cell receptor beta chains drawn from one sample of a study of blood T cell repertoires in COVID-19. Assay: immunoSEQ multiplex PCR; the TCRdb copy retains only in-frame clones and omits some. The sample yields approximately 120,000 clones, approximately 74% seen once. Material for sequencing was peripheral blood. These receptors all come from an older man with COVID-19, enrolled during active disease. The CDR3 runs from the conserved cysteine through the conserved F or W. D genes are given only for firm matches. Clone size appears in some rows only: once, few, many, or a class for an expanded clone.

J,size,D,V,DNA,CDR3
TRBJ2-2,NA,TRBD2,TRBV4-1,TGCGCCAGCAGCCAAGATCCCACTAGCGGGGGGGTCCTAGTGGAGCTGTTTTTT,CASSQDPTSGGVLVELFF
TRBJ2-7,NA,TRBD2,TRBV4-3,TGCGCCAGCAGTCGGGTAGCGGGAGATCGCTACGAGCAGTACTTC,CASSRVAGDRYEQYF
TRBJ2-5,NA,NA,TRBV6-5,TGTGCCAGCAGTTACTCGTGGAACAGGGCCCAAGAGACCCAGTACTTC,CASSYSWNRAQETQYF
TRBJ2-7,NA,NA,TRBV7-2,TGTGCCAGCAGCTTCGGCAGGGGCTACGAGCAGTACTTC,CASSFGRGYEQYF
TRBJ2-2,NA,NA,TRBV19,TGTGCCAGTAGTATGTCGGGGGGCTACACCGGGGAGCTGTTTTTT,CASSMSGGYTGELFF
TRBJ2-7,NA,NA,TRBV5-4,TGTGCCAGCAGCTTGGATCCAGGGTTAAGGGGCGAGCAGTACTTC,CASSLDPGLRGEQYF
TRBJ2-1,NA,TRBD2,TRBV5-1,TGCGCCAGCAGCTTGGAGGGGACTAGCGAACGGGAGCAGTTCTTC,CASSLEGTSEREQFF
TRBJ2-7,NA,NA,TRBV4-2,TGTGCCAGCAGCCAAGACCTACAGGGCTACGAGCAGTACTTC,CASSQDLQGYEQYF
TRBJ2-1,NA,NA,TRBV19,TGTGCCTCTACCAACCGAGGAGGGGATGAGCAGTTCTTC,CASTNRGGDEQFF
TRBJ2-1,few,NA,TRBV30,TGTGCCTGGAGTCCCCTGGAGCCATTCAATGAGCAGTTCTTC,CAWSPLEPFNEQFF
TRBJ2-3,NA,TRBD2,TRBV6-2/TRBV6-3,TGTGCCAGCAGTACAGGGACTAGCGACACAGATACGCAGTATTTT,CASSTGTSDTDTQYF
TRBJ2-7,NA,TRBD2,TRBV11-2,TGTGCCAGCAGCTTAGTTCCGGCTAGCGGGAGTTACGAGCAGTACTTC,CASSLVPASGSYEQYF
TRBJ1-1,NA,NA,TRBV5-8,TGTGCCAGCAGCTCCTGGGGGGGGAACACTGAAGCTTTCTTT,CASSSWGGNTEAFF
TRBJ2-7,NA,TRBD2,TRBV7-9,TGTGCCAGCAGCTTAGGACTAGCGGGAGAGGGTGAGCAGTACTTC,CASSLGLAGEGEQYF
TRBJ2-1,NA,NA,TRBV2,TGTGCCAGCACAGGGGGGTGGGAAATGGGGAATGAGCAGTTCTTC,CASTGGWEMGNEQFF
TRBJ1-6,NA,NA,TRBV27,TGTGCCAGCAGTTTAGGCAGCGCAGTGAGCTCCTATAATTCACCCCTCCACTTT,CASSLGSAVSSYNSPLHF
TRBJ1-5,NA,NA,TRBV7-8,TGTGCCAGCAGCTTAGACCTTCGGGAGCCCCAGCATTTT,CASSLDLREPQHF
TRBJ2-7,NA,NA,TRBV10-3,TGTGCCATCAGGTCAGGGGACACCTACGAGCAGTACTTC,CAIRSGDTYEQYF
TRBJ2-7,NA,TRBD1,TRBV4-3,TGCGCCAGCAGCCAAGGAGGGACAGGGAGCTCCTACGAGCAGTACTTC,CASSQGGTGSSYEQYF
TRBJ2-3,once,TRBD2,TRBV7-2,TGTGCCAGCAGCTTAGGGGGACTAGCGGTGCAGTATTTT,CASSLGGLAVQYF
TRBJ2-7,few,NA,TRBV30,TGTGCCTGGAGTGCAGGGGTGTGGGAGCAGTACTTC,CAWSAGVWEQYF
TRBJ2-7,NA,TRBD1,TRBV6-5,TGTGCCAGCAGTTACTCGAGCCAGGGGGCGGGGGAGCAGTACTTC,CASSYSSQGAGEQYF
TRBJ2-7,few,NA,TRBV2,TGTGCCAGCAGTGGGGGAGAGGCCCGTCCCTACGAGCAGTACTTC,CASSGGEARPYEQYF
TRBJ2-3,once,NA,TRBV5-8,TGTGCCAGCAGCTTGGACCCAGGTGGCACAGATACGCAGTATTTT,CASSLDPGGTDTQYF
TRBJ1-5,NA,NA,TRBV2,TGTGCCAGCAGTGTGGGGGGGTTTAGCAATCAGCCCCAGCATTTT,CASSVGGFSNQPQHF
TRBJ2-4,few,NA,TRBV20-1,TGCAGTGCTAGTAGCTTAGCCAAAAACATTCAGTACTTC,CSASSLAKNIQYF
TRBJ2-1,NA,TRBD1,TRBV24-1,TGTGCCACCGGGACAGGATTTGATGAGCAGTTCTTC,CATGTGFDEQFF
TRBJ2-7,NA,NA,TRBV5-6,TGTGCCGGGGGGAGGCGAATGGGCGAGCAGTACTTC,CAGGRRMGEQYF
TRBJ2-1,NA,TRBD2,TRBV5-4,TGTGCCAGCAGGGGGGGACTAGCGGCTTACTATGAGCAGTTCTTC,CASRGGLAAYYEQFF
TRBJ2-2,NA,TRBD2,TRBV2,TGTGCCAGCAGCGCCGGGACTACTGCCGGGGAGCTGTTTTTT,CASSAGTTAGELFF
TRBJ2-3,NA,TRBD1,TRBV28,TGTGCCAGCAGTCCAACACCCCGGGACAGGTCGGGGGATACGCAGTATTTT,CASSPTPRDRSGDTQYF
TRBJ1-2,NA,TRBD1,TRBV28,TGTGCCAGCAGTCCTACAGGGGGCGCTTCCTATGGCTACACCTTC,CASSPTGGASYGYTF
TRBJ2-7,NA,NA,TRBV20-1,TGCAGTGCTAGGGTCGGTGAGCGGAAGTACTTC,CSARVGERKYF
TRBJ2-5,NA,NA,TRBV12-3/TRBV12-4,TGTGCCAGCAGCCCCAGGATTGGAGAGACCCAGTACTTC,CASSPRIGETQYF
TRBJ2-1,NA,TRBD2,TRBV15,TGTGCCACCAGCAGGTCCGAAGCGGCTAGCGGGAGTTGGAATGAGCAGTTCTTC,CATSRSEAASGSWNEQFF
TRBJ1-5,NA,NA,TRBV19,TGTGCCAGTACCATAACAGCAGGCGGCAATCAGCCCCAGCATTTT,CASTITAGGNQPQHF
TRBJ1-4,few,NA,TRBV6-6,TGTGCCAGCAGTCGGGAGTTGGCTAATGAAAAACTGTTTTTT,CASSRELANEKLFF
TRBJ2-2,NA,NA,TRBV7-8,TGTGCCAGCAGCTTGAACAGGGACACCGGGGAGCTGTTTTTT,CASSLNRDTGELFF
TRBJ2-5,NA,NA,TRBV14,TGTGCCATCCTACCCAAGAACAGGGCCCTCCAAGAGACCCAGTACTTC,CAILPKNRALQETQYF
TRBJ1-6,NA,NA,TRBV10-3,TGTGCCATCAGGGGGGCCAGGGGAGGGGATTCACCCCTCCACTTT,CAIRGARGGDSPLHF
TRBJ1-1,NA,NA,TRBV29-1,TGCAGCGGCACCGAGACACAGGGAGTGACTGAAGCTTTCTTT,CSGTETQGVTEAFF
TRBJ1-6,NA,TRBD1,TRBV6-5,TGTGCCAGCAGTTATTCGCGCGGGACAGCCAATTCACCCCTCCACTTT,CASSYSRGTANSPLHF
TRBJ2-2,NA,NA,TRBV27,TGTGCCAGCAGTTTGAGGCTCGAAAACACCGGGGAGCTGTTTTTT,CASSLRLENTGELFF
TRBJ1-2,NA,TRBD1,TRBV28,TGTGCCAGCAGTCCTTACAGGGGATCCTATGGCTACACCTTC,CASSPYRGSYGYTF
TRBJ2-3,NA,TRBD1,TRBV6-5,TGTGCCAGCAGGGCGGACAGGGGAGTAGATACGCAGTATTTT,CASRADRGVDTQYF
TRBJ2-3,NA,NA,TRBV29-1,TGCAGCGTTGAAACTACGAGCACAGATACGCAGTATTTT,CSVETTSTDTQYF
TRBJ2-7,NA,TRBD2,TRBV6-6,TGTGCCAGCAGAAAACGAGCGGGAGACGCCTACGAGCAGTACTTC,CASRKRAGDAYEQYF
TRBJ1-3,NA,NA,TRBV7-9,TGTGCCAGCAGCTTAGTTCCACTCGACTCTGGAAACACCATATATTTT,CASSLVPLDSGNTIYF
TRBJ1-5,NA,TRBD1,TRBV10-3,TGTGCCATCAGTTCGACAGGGCAGCCCCAGCATTTT,CAISSTGQPQHF
TRBJ1-4,NA,TRBD1,TRBV10-3,TGTGCCATCAGTGGGGCGGACAGGGGGCGCGAAAAACTGTTTTTT,CAISGADRGREKLFF
TRBJ1-5,NA,TRBD1,TRBV7-7,TGTGCTAGCAGCTTAGGGACAGCTCAGCCCCAGCATTTT,CASSLGTAQPQHF